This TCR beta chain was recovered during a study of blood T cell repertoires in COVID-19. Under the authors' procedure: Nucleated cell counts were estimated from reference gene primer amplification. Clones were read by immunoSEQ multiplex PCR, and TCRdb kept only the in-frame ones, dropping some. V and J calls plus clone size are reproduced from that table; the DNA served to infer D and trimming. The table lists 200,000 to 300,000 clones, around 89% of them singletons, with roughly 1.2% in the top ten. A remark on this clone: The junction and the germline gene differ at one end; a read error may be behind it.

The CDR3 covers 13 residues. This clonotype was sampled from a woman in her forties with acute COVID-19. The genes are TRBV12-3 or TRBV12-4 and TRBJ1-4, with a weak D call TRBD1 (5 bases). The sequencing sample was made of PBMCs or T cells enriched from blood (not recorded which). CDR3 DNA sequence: TGTGCCAGCAGTAGACAGACGAATGAACAACTGTTTTTT. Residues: CASSRQTNEQLFF.